This TCR beta chain originates from a study of untreated major depressive disorder. General study points: Depressed patients' CD4+ T cells carried increased TRBV05-01 (Vbeta 5.1) usage versus control CD4+ T cells. Findings may not generalize because the study sample was small. Sequencing comparisons covered only three preselected Vbeta families.

This clone showed up just a few times. Its antigen remains unknown. Generated by immunoSEQ multiplex PCR, the TCRdb table keeps only in-frame clones and is missing some. Of approximately 20,000 clones listed, 70% to 90% are singletons. All participants were of European descent. CDR1 SGHAT and CDR2 FQNNGV come from the germline V gene. This CDR3 region has 14 residues. With V trimmed by 6 bases and J by 6 bases, 6 bases remained unmatched. The sequenced sample was CD4+ T cells from PBMCs. This chain connects TRBV11-2 to TRBJ2-3, with 10 bases matching TRBD2. The TCR comes from a woman in her 30s in good health. The DNA of the CDR3 is TGTGCCAGCAGACGAGCGGGGGGGCCGGATACGCAGTATTTT. Its protein is CASRRAGGPDTQYF. The full variable domain, rest sourced from reference TRBV11-2 and TRBJ2-3, is EAGVAQSPRYKIIEKRQSVAFWCNPISGHATLYWYQQILGQGPKLLIQFQNNGVVDDSQLPKDRFSAERLKGVDSTLKIQPAKLEDSAVYLCASRRAGGPDTQYFGPGTRLTVL.